This passage covers 31 T cell receptor beta chains from one sample sequenced in a study of tumor and adjacent non-tumor tissue in lung cancer. This sample's RNA came from whole unsorted tissue. The library came from three nested PCR rounds adapted from ARM-PCR protocols. TCRdb re-called the multiplex PCR reads with MiXCR, one entry per CDR3 protein. The sample shows around 79,000 distinct CDR3 sequences, 55% to 80% of them seen only once. What was sequenced was lung tumor tissue. These receptors all stem from a woman aged 40-49 years with non-small cell lung cancer.

This clonotype was observed a few times. An end of the junction differs from the germline gene, which may be a read error. The gene calls are TRBV5-1 and TRBJ2-3; no definite D call. The CDR3 has 14 residues. Per the germline V gene, CDR1 is SGHRS and CDR2 is YFSETQ. The CDR3 coding sequence is TGTGCCAGCAGCTTGACCTGGGTCTCGGATACGCAGTATTTT. Translation: CASSLTWVSDTQYF.

The chain links TRBV11-2 to TRBJ1-6; D gene uncertain. The CDR3 runs to 15 residues. The V end was cut by 11 bases, the J end by 5 bases, with 19 bases between. Germline V gene sequence: CDR1 SGHAT, CDR2 FQNNGV. CDR3 protein: CACGLASGNNSPLHF. For the CDR3, the DNA is TGTGCCTGCGGATTAGCCTCGGGGAATAATTCACCCCTCCACTTT.

As regards this clonotype: This likely comes from a read error, as the CDR3 has no conserved phenylalanine or tryptophan at its end. The gene calls are TRBV28 and TRBJ2-3; D is perhaps TRBD2 (6 bases). Looked up from germline, CDR1 is MDHEN and CDR2 is SYDVKM. V was shortened by 2 bases and J by 4 bases, with 7 bases between the two germline ends. The CDR3 length is 13 residues. CDR3 DNA sequence: TGTGCCAGCAGTTTAAGCGGGCCAGATACGCAGTATTCT. This sequence encodes CASSLSGPDTQYS.

This chain connects TRBV11-2 to TRBJ2-7; 7 bases fit TRBD2. Trimming removed 3 bases from V and 9 bases from J; junction bases left unmatched: 11. This CDR3 contains 14 residues. Germline-derived CDR1 and CDR2 are SGHAT and FQNNGV. The CDR3 sequence: CASSFEAGIFVQYF. The CDR3 DNA reads as TGTGCCAGCAGCTTCGAAGCGGGAATCTTCGTGCAGTACTTC. The complete variable domain, with remaining parts taken from reference TRBV11-2 and TRBJ2-7, reads EAGVAQSPRYKIIEKRQSVAFWCNPISGHATLYWYQQILGQGPKLLIQFQNNGVVDDSQLPKDRFSAERLKGVDSTLKIQPAKLEDSAVYLCASSFEAGIFVQYFGPGTRLTVT.

The chain employs TRBV7-3 and TRBJ1-6; D remains unclear. Trimming took 2 bases from V and 7 from J, leaving 12 bases between them. The CDR3 spans 15 residues. CDR1 and CDR2 (germline): SGHTA, FQGTGA. Here the CDR3 reads CASSLVSCRNSPLHF. CDR3 nucleotides: TGTGCCAGCAGCTTAGTCTCGTGCAGAAATTCACCCCTCCACTTT.

The CDR3 is CASIPRGGYRANVLTF. The CDR3 nucleotides read TGTGCCAGCATCCCCAGGGGGGGTTATAGGGCCAACGTCCTGACTTTC. This chain connects TRBV5-5 to TRBJ2-6; D is tentatively TRBD1 or TRBD2 (7 bases each). V lost 6 bases, J lost 5 bases, and 18 bases lay in between. CDR3 length: 16 residues. CDR1 and CDR2 (germline): SGHKS, YYEKEE (reference sequence).

With respect to this clonotype: In this CDR3 the conserved last residue, phenylalanine or tryptophan, is missing, so a read error is likely. This chain uses TRBV11-2 with TRBJ2-1; D is perhaps TRBD2 (6 bases). This CDR3 is 16 amino acids long. V shed 7 bases and J shed 6 bases, with 22 bases lying between them. Germline V gene sequence: CDR1 SGHAT, CDR2 FQNNGV. CDR3 sequence reads: CASNKTLAALFNEQFI. The CDR3 DNA sequence: TGTGCCAGCAACAAGACACTAGCTGCACTGTTCAATGAGCAGTTCATC.

This clonotype came up a few times. A much larger clone lies one base from this, so it may be a read error. The chain has TRBV12-3 or TRBV12-4 and TRBJ1-3; D gene unclear. Trimming took off 10 bases at V and 0 bases at J, with 13 bases between the two ends. There are 14 residues in the CDR3. CDR3 bases: TGTGCCATCAACATGCTGAGCTCTGGAAACACCATATATTTT. This sequence encodes CAINMLSSGNTIYF.

This clonotype was detected only a few times. The chain employs TRBV19 and TRBJ2-3; 7 nucleotides agree with TRBD2. Germline V gene lookup returns CDR1 LNHDA and CDR2 SQIVND (reference sequence). V trimming: 10 bases; J trimming: 0 bases; junction bases outside the gene matches: 7. This CDR3 has 14 residues. As DNA, the CDR3 is TGTGCCACCGCCCGGGGAGGGAGCACAGATACGCAGTATTTT. It specifies CATARGGSTDTQYF. Full variable domain (rest looked up from reference TRBV19 and TRBJ2-3): DGGITQSPKYLFRKEGQNVTLSCEQNLNHDAMYWYRQDPGQGLRLIYYSQIVNDFQKGDIAEGYSVSREKKESFPLTVTSAQKNPTAFYLCATARGGSTDTQYFGPGTRLTVL.

This clonotype occurred a few times. This may stem from a read error, because a much larger clone lies one nucleotide away. The V and J genes are TRBV4-1 and TRBJ2-7, with no clear D. CDR3 length: 8 residues. CDR1 MGHRA and CDR2 YSYEKL come from the germline V gene. CDR3 coding DNA: TGCCTAACCTACAAGCAGTACTTC. This translates into CLTYKQYF.

V gene TRBV11-2 combines with J gene TRBJ2-1; a weak D match, TRBD2 (5 bases). CDR1 is SGHAT, CDR2 FQNNGV, per germline. The CDR3 is 13 residues long. V gave up 1 base and J gave up 9 bases, with 10 bases separating them. The CDR3 region has the DNA TGTGCCAGCAGCTTAGGAGGGTATGGTGAGCAGTTCTTC. It encodes CASSLGGYGEQFF.

On this clonotype itself: This could be a read error, since a much larger clone is one nucleotide away. The chain couples TRBV20-1 to TRBJ1-2; 10 positions agree with TRBD1. CDR1 DFQATT and CDR2 SNEGSKA come from the germline V gene (reference sequence). This CDR3 comprises 12 residues. V gave up 5 bases and J gave up 7 bases; unmatched junction bases: 4. CDR3 DNA sequence: TGCAGTGCTCCGGGACAGGGGACTGGCTACACCTTC. Translated: CSAPGQGTGYTF.

Concerning this clonotype: Relative to the germline gene, one junction end is altered; a read error may explain this. The V call is TRBV12-3 or TRBV12-4, the J call TRBJ1-2; unclear D gene. CDR3 length equals 12 residues. CDR3 in DNA: TGTACCAGCAGTTACGAACGGTATGGCTACACTTTC. The encoded protein is CTSSYERYGYTF.

About this clonotype itself: Compared with germline, one end of the junction differs, possibly owing to a read error. The chain has TRBV12-3 or TRBV12-4 and TRBJ2-2; 8 nucleotides match TRBD2. The CDR3 length is 14 residues. CDR3: CASSLNGYSGELFF. As DNA, the CDR3 is TGTGCCAGCAGTTTAAATGGTTATAGCGGGGAGCTATTTTTT.

V gene TRBV12-3 or TRBV12-4 combines with J gene TRBJ2-1; D is perhaps TRBD1 or TRBD2 (5 bases each). The CDR3 sequence is 16 residues long. V lost 8 bases and J 6 bases, leaving 23 bases between the germline ends. The CDR3 spells CASARAGASNGNEQFF. The CDR3 nucleotides are TGTGCCAGCGCTAGAGCCGGGGCTAGCAATGGCAATGAGCAGTTCTTC.

About this clonotype itself: A read error is likely, as this CDR3 ends without the conserved phenylalanine or tryptophan. It is unclear where the CDR3 begins or ends on the DNA, so no DNA is shown, and the CDR3 is as TCRdb lists it. The chain is built from TRBV11-2 and TRBJ2-1; the table names TRBD1, a call not compared with the DNA. The CDR3 region is 16 residues in length, termini included. The V gene's germline CDR1 is SGHAT and CDR2 FQNNGV. The CDR3 region is CARSLITWGADNEQLL.

About this clonotype itself: The germline gene is not matched at one end of the junction; a read error may be the cause. In nucleotides, the CDR3 is TGTGCCAGCAGTTCCCCAAATAAGGAGTACGAGCAATACTTC. Translating gives CASSSPNKEYEQYF. This chain connects TRBV6-5 to TRBJ2-7, with D unclear. Germline-derived CDR1 and CDR2 are MNHEY and SVGAGI. The CDR3 totals 14 residues.

Notes on this clonotype: A single base separates this from a much larger clone, so it may be a read error. The rearrangement links TRBV7-9 to TRBJ2-5; possible D gene TRBD2, 6 bases. Germline V CDR1 and CDR2: SEHNR, FQNEAQ (reference sequence). The V and J ends lost 5 bases and 0 bases respectively, with 16 bases between them. This CDR3 contains 16 residues. CDR3 nucleotide sequence: TGTGCCAGCAGCACCCTCGGGACTCGTTACCAAGAGACCCAGTACTTC. As protein: CASSTLGTRYQETQYF.

The J gene is TRBJ2-1, the V gene TRBV6-5; no definite D call. This CDR3 has 12 amino acids. Germline V gives CDR1 MNHEY, CDR2 SVGAGI. The ends were cut back, 5 bases at V and 7 bases at J, with 9 bases in the middle. Here the CDR3 reads CASSTSYNEQFF. For the CDR3, the DNA is TGTGCCAGCAGTACCTCGTATAATGAGCAGTTCTTC.

A word on this clonotype: At one boundary the junction diverges from the germline segment, which might be a read error. The rearrangement links TRBV11-2 to TRBJ2-4, with D possibly being TRBD1 (5 bases). There are 14 residues in the CDR3. Germline loops: CDR1 SGHAT, CDR2 FQNNGV. Here the CDR3 DNA reads TGTGCCAGCAGCCGAACCGAGACAGATAACATTCAATACTTC. Translated: CASSRTETDNIQYF.

This clonotype was found many times. The chain combines TRBV29-1 with TRBJ2-1, with a tentative D call TRBD1 (6 bases). Trimming pared 6 bases from V and 0 bases from J, leaving 15 bases between. The CDR3 is 15 amino acids. CDR1 and CDR2 (germline): SQVTM, ANQGSEA. The DNA of the CDR3 is TGCAGCGTCGCGTCCGACAGGATCTCCTACAATGAGCAGTTCTTC. This gives the protein CSVASDRISYNEQFF.

On this clonotype: The CDR3 carries no conserved terminal phenylalanine or tryptophan, so it likely arises from a read error. This chain links TRBV6-2 or TRBV6-3 with TRBJ2-1, with 11 nucleotides matching TRBD2. CDR1 is MNHEY and CDR2 is SVGEGT in the germline V gene. The length of the CDR3 is 16 residues. The CDR3 nucleotides are TGTGCCGGCAGTAACAGACTAGCGGGAAATCCCAATGAGCAGTTCTCC. Translating it yields CAGSNRLAGNPNEQFS.

Details on this clonotype: This may be a read error: a much more frequent sequence differs by one nucleotide. The conserved closing phenylalanine or tryptophan is absent in this CDR3, likely reflecting a read error. The chain links TRBV5-1 to TRBJ1-6; the D gene is possibly TRBD1 (6 bases). Trimming stripped 1 base from V and 5 bases from J, with 13 bases between. CDR3 length: 16 amino acids. The germline V gene encodes CDR1 SGHRS and CDR2 YFSETQ. The CDR3 sequence is CASSLQGTPNNSPLHL. In DNA, the CDR3 is TGCGCCAGCAGCTTGCAGGGGACCCCAAATAATTCACCCCTCCACTTA.

In its sample, this clonotype was seen once. Since no conserved phenylalanine or tryptophan closes the CDR3, a read error is the likely cause. The chain uses TRBV11-2 and TRBJ2-3, with TRBD1 as a possible D gene (6 bases). CDR1 is SGHAT, CDR2 FQNNGV, per germline. The CDR3 is made up of 14 amino acids. The CDR3 spells CANSRTGTDSTQYS. CDR3 DNA sequence: TGTGCCAACAGCCGCACGGGCACGGACAGTACTCAGTATTCT.

As to this clonotype: The junction and the germline gene differ at one end; a read error may be behind it. The chain combines TRBV6-5 with TRBJ2-7; D remains ambiguous. This CDR3 region has 12 residues. The germline CDR1 and CDR2 sequences are MNHEY and SVGAGI. CDR3 nucleotide sequence: TGTGCCAGCAGTCGGGCCACTCTCGTGCAGTATTTC. Its protein product is CASSRATLVQYF.

For this clonotype: A read error may produce the germline difference seen at one junction end. This rearrangement joins TRBV11-2 to TRBJ1-6; the D is unclear. The germline gives CDR1 SGHAT, CDR2 FQNNGV. There are 15 residues in the CDR3. The CDR3 is CTSSSDAQLSSPLHF. The DNA of the CDR3 is TGTACCAGCAGCTCGGACGCACAGCTAAGTTCACCCCTCCACTTT.

Turning to this clonotype: This may be a read error: a much more frequent sequence differs by one nucleotide. V and J are TRBV5-8 and TRBJ2-1; D uncertain. Germline values: CDR1 SGHTS, CDR2 YDEGEE. The CDR3 contains 15 residues. Trimming took off 6 bases at V and 0 bases at J, with 13 bases between the two ends. CDR3 nucleotide sequence: TGTGCCAGCATCGCCTTTAGAAGCTCCTACAATGAGCAGTTCTTC. It yields the protein CASIAFRSSYNEQFF.

As regards this clonotype: An end of the junction differs from the germline gene, which may be a read error. This chain links TRBV6-5 with TRBJ2-3; D might be TRBD1 (5 bases). The CDR3 loop spans 11 amino acids. Germline loops: CDR1 MNHEY, CDR2 SVGAGI. The CDR3 region is CASSQGSTQYF. The CDR3 coding sequence is TGTGCAAGCAGTCAGGGAAGTACGCAGTATTTT.

The chain links TRBV11-2 to TRBJ2-7; D gene uncertain. From germline, CDR1 is SGHAT and CDR2 FQNNGV. This CDR3 region has 14 residues. As DNA, the CDR3 is TGTGTCGGCAGTCTAGTCTCAAACTCCTACGAGCAGTACTTC. Residues: CVGSLVSNSYEQYF.

The V gene is TRBV6-5, the J gene TRBJ1-5, with D perhaps matching TRBD1 (5 bases). The CDR3 totals 14 residues. The V end lost 10 bases, the J end lost 7 bases, and 20 bases lay between the germline ends. Germline CDR1 MNHEY, CDR2 SVGAGI. In DNA form, the CDR3 reads TGTGCCATCAGCCCTGGGGGTGGGGCCCAGCCCCAGCATTTT. Amino acid sequence: CAISPGGGAQPQHF.

The V call is TRBV11-2, the J call TRBJ1-6; 7 bases fit TRBD1. The V and J ends lost 4 bases and 14 bases, in that order; junction bases with no gene match: 11. The CDR3 has 14 amino acids. Germline loops: CDR1 SGHAT, CDR2 FQNNGV. As DNA, the CDR3 is TGTGCCAGCAGCTCAGGACAGGCCCTTTCGGCCCTCCACTTT. Translating it yields CASSSGQALSALHF.